The 2 T cell receptor beta chains reported below all come from one sample, sequenced in a study of cytomegalovirus exposure and HLA in healthy donors. Primers included in the PCR were 60 Vbeta and 13 Jbeta primers. The method was immunoSEQ multiplex PCR; TCRdb's version includes in-frame clones alone and lacks a portion of them. This table holds some 130,000 clones, 60% to 85% found once. Specimen: PBMCs. These receptors came from a female donor in good health and CMV-seropositive.

This clone appeared once. The J gene is TRBJ2-1, the V gene TRBV5-1; 8 nucleotides match TRBD2. Germline CDR1 SGHRS, CDR2 YFSETQ. This CDR3 has 15 amino acids. V was pared by 2 bases and J by 5 bases, with 6 bases of the junction left unmatched. In DNA form, the CDR3 reads TGCGCCAGCAGCTTCTCCGGGAGGGAAGACAATGAGCAGTTCTTC. It specifies CASSFSGREDNEQFF. The whole variable domain, remainder taken from reference TRBV5-1 and TRBJ2-1, is KAGVTQTPRYLIKTRGQQVTLSCSPISGHRSVSWYQQTPGQGLQFLFEYFSETQRNKGNFPGRFSGRQFSNSRSEMNVSTLELGDSALYLCASSFSGREDNEQFFGPGTRLTVL.

The chain recombines TRBV7-9 with TRBJ2-1, with 11 bases aligning to TRBD2. With V trimmed by 0 bases and J by 9 bases, 4 bases remained unmatched. The V gene's germline CDR1 is SEHNR and CDR2 FQNEAQ (reference sequence). The CDR3 sequence is 15 residues long. CDR3 coding DNA: TGTGCCAGCAGCTTAGCTAGCGGGAGGGCCGCTGAGCAGTTCTTC. Translating gives CASSLASGRAAEQFF.